The clone carrying this TCR beta chain was recorded only once. Its antigen is not known. The CDR3 totals 15 residues. CDR1 and CDR2 (germline): SGHRS, YFSETQ. V trimming: 4 bases; J trimming: 5 bases; junction bases outside the gene matches: 4. The sample is drawn from a study of cytomegalovirus exposure and HLA in healthy donors. 13 Jbeta primers and 60 Vbeta primers were used for the PCR. Some clones are missing from TCRdb's copy, which holds only in-frame ones; the method was immunoSEQ multiplex PCR. The repertoire holds a few hundred thousand clones, with roughly 80% as singletons. Study-level findings and limits: It was taken for granted in presence/absence analyses that sequencing depth across donors was roughly uniform. By a later analysis, the bulk of CMV-associated TCR beta chains appeared HLA-restricted. CMV serostatus stood as the only immune exposure information on hand.

The V gene is TRBV5-1, the J gene TRBJ2-7, with 15 nucleotides matching TRBD2. This receptor was identified in a man aged 25 to 40 in good health and CMV-seronegative. The sample comprised PBMCs. The CDR3 DNA reads TGCGCCAGCAGCCACGGACTAGCGGGGGGGGACGAGCAGTACTTC. Translation gives CASSHGLAGGDEQYF.